The rows below give T cell receptor beta chains drawn from one sample of a study of T cell responses to AZD1222 COVID-19 vaccine. The data were produced by immunoSEQ multiplex PCR, yet TCRdb's version contains in-frame clones alone and is incomplete. The sample contains approximately 100,000 clones, around 87% of which appear only once. The sequenced sample was peripheral blood, obtained 28 days after the second AZD1222 dose. These TCRs come from an adult who received the AZD1222 COVID-19 vaccine. The CDR3 runs from the conserved cysteine through the conserved F or W. A D gene is named only where the DNA matches it firmly. Rows give clone size only sometimes, using once, few, many, or a class for an expanded clone.

j_call v_call d_call clone_size cdr3_nt cdr3_aa
TRBJ1-1 TRBV6-5 TRBD1 - TGTGCCAGCAGTTCTTCCAACAGGGGCACTGAAGCTTTCTTT CASSSSNRGTEAFF
TRBJ2-2 TRBV27 - - TGTGCCAGCAGTTTAAATGGGGGGCTGCTTACCGGGGAGCTGTTTTTT CASSLNGGLLTGELFF
TRBJ2-7 TRBV6-2/TRBV6-3 - - TGTGCCAGCAGTTACTCAGGCAGCTCCTACGAGCAGTACTTC CASSYSGSSYEQYF
TRBJ2-5 TRBV9 TRBD1 - TGTGCCAGCAGCGTCGGGACAGGGGGCGGAGGAGAGACCCAGTACTTC CASSVGTGGGGETQYF
TRBJ2-2 TRBV5-1 TRBD2 - TGCGCCAGCAGGCTAGCGGGAGGCCTAAACACCGGGGAGCTGTTTTTT CASRLAGGLNTGELFF
TRBJ2-3 TRBV7-3 TRBD1 - TGTGCCAGCAGCTTAAACAGGGGGCTCAATTTTACGCAGTATTTT CASSLNRGLNFTQYF
TRBJ1-1 TRBV18 - few TGTGCCAGCTCACCTTCCCGGGGCACTGAAGCTTTCTTT CASSPSRGTEAFF
TRBJ2-7 TRBV6-5 - - TGTGCCAGCAGCTCCCCCTCCTACGAGCAGTACTTC CASSSPSYEQYF
TRBJ2-5 TRBV5-1 TRBD2 - TGCGCCAGCAGACCTGGACTAGGTAAAGAGACCCAGTACTTC CASRPGLGKETQYF
TRBJ2-7 TRBV7-9 TRBD1 - TGTGCCAGCAGCTTTTGGACGGGACAGTATATCTACGAGCAGTACTTC CASSFWTGQYIYEQYF
TRBJ1-1 TRBV4-2 - - TGTGCCAGCAGCCAAGTTTCGGCAGGGGTTGAAGCTTTCTTT CASSQVSAGVEAFF
TRBJ2-5 TRBV6-2/TRBV6-3 - - TGTGCCAGCAGTTATGAGGGGGGTATCCAAGAGACCCAGTACTTC CASSYEGGIQETQYF
TRBJ1-5 TRBV6-2/TRBV6-3 - once TGTGCCAGCAGCCTCCGGTTCCAGCCCCAGCATTTT CASSLRFQPQHF
TRBJ2-1 TRBV15 - - TGTGCCACCAGCAGAGATAGGCGAAACAATGAGCAGTTCTTC CATSRDRRNNEQFF
TRBJ1-1 TRBV5-1 - - TGCGCCAGCAGCACAGGAATGAACACTGAAGCTTTCTTT CASSTGMNTEAFF
TRBJ1-2 TRBV6-6 - once TGTGCCACCGCAGACAGTAACTATGGCTACACCTTC CATADSNYGYTF
TRBJ2-1 TRBV7-9 TRBD2 - TGTGCCAGCAGATTACTCGCGGGGGAGAACAATGAGCAGTTCTTC CASRLLAGENNEQFF
TRBJ2-3 TRBV10-3 TRBD2 - TGTGCCATTTTAGCGGGGGGTAGCACAGATACGCAGTATTTT CAILAGGSTDTQYF
TRBJ1-2 TRBV19 TRBD1 - TGTGCCAGTAGTATTTTGACAGGGCCATATGGCTACACCTTC CASSILTGPYGYTF
TRBJ2-2 TRBV6-2/TRBV6-3 - - TGTGCCAGCAGTTACTCGAGGCTTAACACCGGGGAGCTGTTTTTT CASSYSRLNTGELFF
TRBJ2-1 TRBV4-3 TRBD2 - TGCGCCAGCAGCCTTCTAGCGGGAGGGGCAAATGAGCAGTTCTTC CASSLLAGGANEQFF
TRBJ2-3 TRBV6-4 - - TGTGCCAGCAGTCCAAGCGACTCAGATACGCAGTATTTT CASSPSDSDTQYF
TRBJ1-5 TRBV19 TRBD1 - TGTGCCAGTAGACTTAAGGGACAGGGGCAACATCAGCCCCAGCATTTT CASRLKGQGQHQPQHF
TRBJ1-5 TRBV19 - - TGTGCCAGTAGTATCCGGGACGGAACCTATCAGCCCCAGCATTTT CASSIRDGTYQPQHF
TRBJ2-7 TRBV5-1 - - TGCGCCAGCAACGATGCCGGAAACTCCTACGAGCAGTACTTC CASNDAGNSYEQYF
TRBJ1-3 TRBV7-2 - - TGTGCCAGCAGCTTGTTACAGGGCATAGAGGTCTTTTCTGGAAACACCATATATTTT CASSLLQGIEVFSGNTIYF
TRBJ1-2 TRBV5-6 - - TGTGCCAGCAGCTTGGAGCCAGGGGTGAACTATGGCTACACCTTC CASSLEPGVNYGYTF
TRBJ1-5 TRBV7-2 - few TGTGCCAGCAGCTTAGCGGGGAGTCAGCCCCAGCATTTT CASSLAGSQPQHF
TRBJ2-5 TRBV7-6 - - TGTGCCAGCAGCTTAGGTGGCGCGGCATACCAAGAGACCCAGTACTTC CASSLGGAAYQETQYF
TRBJ2-2 TRBV4-3 TRBD2 - TGCGCCAGCAGCCGCCGACTAGCGGGGGCCCTATTTAACACCGGGGAGCTGTTTTTT CASSRRLAGALFNTGELFF
TRBJ2-3 TRBV5-6 - - TGTGCCAGCAGCGCCCTGGACCTCACAGATACGCAGTATTTT CASSALDLTDTQYF
TRBJ1-2 TRBV11-2 TRBD1 - TGTGCCAGCAGCCCCGGACAGGATTATGGCTACACCTTC CASSPGQDYGYTF
TRBJ1-4 TRBV4-2 - - TGTGCCAGCAGCCTAAGTGCAACTAATGAAAAACTGTTTTTT CASSLSATNEKLFF
TRBJ1-3 TRBV6-5 - - TGTGCCAGCAGGTGGGGGGCAGGGTCGGACACCATATATTTT CASRWGAGSDTIYF
TRBJ1-1 TRBV6-1 - - TGTGCCAGCAGTGAGGCGTTAGACAGGAACACTGAAGCTTTCTTT CASSEALDRNTEAFF
TRBJ2-1 TRBV6-5 TRBD2 - TGTGCCAGCAGTTCCCGGACTAGCGGGAGCTATGAGCAGTTCTTC CASSSRTSGSYEQFF
TRBJ2-7 TRBV19 TRBD2 few TGTGCCAGTAGTTCATCTAGCGGGGCCTACGAGCAGTACTTC CASSSSSGAYEQYF
TRBJ1-4 TRBV30 TRBD1 - TGTGCCTGGAGGCGGACAGGGGCGGGTGAAAAACTGTTTTTT CAWRRTGAGEKLFF
TRBJ2-5 TRBV9 - few TGTGCCAGCAGCGTAGCTCCCAGGGGGGGTAGAGAGACCCAGTACTTC CASSVAPRGGRETQYF
TRBJ2-7 TRBV7-2 - - TGTGCCAGCAGCCCCCAGGGAACTTCCTACGAGCAGTACTTC CASSPQGTSYEQYF
TRBJ1-2 TRBV7-2 - few TGTGCCAGCAGCTTAATGCAGACCCATGGCTACACCTTC CASSLMQTHGYTF
TRBJ1-2 TRBV12-3/TRBV12-4 - - TGTGCCAGCAGTCCCATGGGGCCCTATGGCTACACCTTC CASSPMGPYGYTF
TRBJ1-5 TRBV30 - - TGTGCCTGGGGACAGTCCAATCAGCCCCAGCATTTT CAWGQSNQPQHF
TRBJ1-5 TRBV3-1/TRBV3-2 - - TGTGCCAGCAGCCAAGACCAACGTAGCAATCAGCCCCAGCATTTT CASSQDQRSNQPQHF
TRBJ1-1 TRBV30 TRBD1 - TGTGCCTATCAGGGGGCCATGAACACTGAAGCTTTCTTT CAYQGAMNTEAFF
TRBJ1-5 TRBV4-3 - - TGCGCCAGCAGCCAAGAAGAGGGTGTGCAACAGCCCCAGCATTTT CASSQEEGVQQPQHF
TRBJ1-1 TRBV30 - once TGTGCCTGGAGTCAACTGTTAGGGGCTTTCTTT CAWSQLLGAFF
TRBJ1-6 TRBV5-6 - - TGTGCCAGCAGCTTGGCACCGGCTGATAATTCACCCCTCCACTTT CASSLAPADNSPLHF
TRBJ1-4 TRBV4-1 - - TGCGCCAGCAGCCAACGGGGGGCCTATGAAAAACTGTTTTTT CASSQRGAYEKLFF
TRBJ1-2 TRBV4-3 TRBD1 - TGCGCCAGCAGCCCGACAGGGGACTATGGCTACACCTTC CASSPTGDYGYTF
TRBJ2-3 TRBV19 TRBD1 - TGTGCCAGGAACCTACAGGGGCCCGGCACAGATACGCAGTATTTT CARNLQGPGTDTQYF
TRBJ1-2 TRBV14 - - TGTGCCAGCAGCACTTTATTAGCGAACTATGGCTACACCTTC CASSTLLANYGYTF
TRBJ1-2 TRBV20-1 - - TGCAGTGCCGGTGGCTACACCTTC CSAGGYTF
TRBJ1-2 TRBV7-2 - - TGTGCCAGCAGCTTAGTCTTGGGCAGGAGCTATGGCTACACCTTC CASSLVLGRSYGYTF